A single sample is the source of the 16 T cell receptor beta chains below, sequenced in a study of cytomegalovirus exposure and HLA in healthy donors. 13 Jbeta primers and 60 Vbeta primers were used for the PCR. This table comes from immunoSEQ multiplex PCR, and its TCRdb copy is limited to in-frame clones, with some not included. The sample records about 270,000 clones, roughly 70% being singletons. Sequencing was carried out using PBMCs. These receptors all stem from a female donor in good health and CMV-seronegative.

This chain connects TRBV6-5 to TRBJ1-1; D may be TRBD1 (5 bases). Germline values: CDR1 MNHEY, CDR2 SVGAGI. V lost 6 bases and J lost 2, with 13 bases in between. The CDR3 has 14 residues. CDR3 protein: CASSLGRGNTEAFF. The CDR3, as DNA: TGTGCCAGCAGCCTCGGGAGGGGAAACACTGAAGCTTTCTTT.

The table lists this clone with a few counts. The V call is TRBV19, the J call TRBJ2-6, with 7 bases matching TRBD2. This CDR3 has 18 amino acids. V shed 6 bases and J 0 bases; nucleotides not matched to a gene: 11. CDR1 and CDR2 from the germline V gene are LNHDA and SQIVND (reference sequence). The DNA of the CDR3 is TGTGCCAGTAGGCCTCAGGGAGGGCTCCGCTCTGGGGCCAACGTCCTGACTTTC. Protein: CASRPQGGLRSGANVLTF.

The chain joins TRBV5-4 to TRBJ2-3; the D gene is possibly TRBD2 (5 bases). V lost 6 bases and J lost 0, with 17 bases in between. Germline V lookup: CDR1 SGHNT, CDR2 YYREEE (reference sequence). CDR3 length equals 16 residues. CDR3 bases: TGTGCCAGCACCGACGGTGAGCGGTTTAGCACAGATACGCAGTATTTT. Translated, it gives CASTDGERFSTDTQYF.

The chain couples TRBV12-5 to TRBJ2-3; D perhaps matches TRBD2 (5 bases). There are 14 residues in the CDR3. From germline, CDR1 is LGHNT and CDR2 FRNRAP. DNA for the CDR3: TGTGCCACGAAACCGGGGTCATCCACAGATACGCAGTATTTT. It codes for CATKPGSSTDTQYF.

As regards this clone: Germline is not matched at one junction end, which may reflect a read error. This chain's CDR3 is CASSGQGRRGINPGTNVLTF. Written as DNA, the CDR3 is TGTGCCAGCAGCGGACAGGGGAGGCGAGGTATCAATCCTGGGACCAACGTCCTGACTTTC. V is TRBV27 and J is TRBJ2-6; 9 positions match TRBD1. CDR3 length: 20 amino acids. Germline-derived CDR1 and CDR2 are MNHEY and SMNVEV (reference sequence).

The chain links TRBV5-1 to TRBJ2-3; 9 nucleotides align to TRBD2. V dropped 0 bases and J dropped 1; count of bases not matched to a gene: 9. The germline V gene has CDR1 SGHRS and CDR2 YFSETQ. The CDR3 has 18 amino acids. The CDR3 loop reads CASSLVVSGSSGTDTQYF. CDR3 bases: TGCGCCAGCAGCTTGGTAGTTAGCGGGAGCTCAGGCACAGATACGCAGTATTTT. Full variable domain (outside the CDR3, taken from reference TRBV5-1 and TRBJ2-3): KAGVTQTPRYLIKTRGQQVTLSCSPISGHRSVSWYQQTPGQGLQFLFEYFSETQRNKGNFPGRFSGRQFSNSRSEMNVSTLELGDSALYLCASSLVVSGSSGTDTQYFGPGTRLTVL.

CDR3 sequence reads: CASGDRALANYGYTF. CDR3 coding DNA: TGCGCCAGCGGGGACAGGGCGTTAGCTAACTATGGCTACACCTTC. The rearrangement joins TRBV23-1 to TRBJ1-2; 9 bases match TRBD1. TRBV23-1 is filed as an ORF, its function uncertain. J was trimmed by 0 bases and V by 8 bases; bases with no gene match: 7. This CDR3 region has 15 residues.

This chain joins TRBV10-1 and TRBJ2-1; 7 bases line up with TRBD2. Per the germline V gene, CDR1 is WNHNN and CDR2 is SYGVQD (reference sequence). With 0 bases clipped from V and 5 bases from J, the junction kept 4 bases outside the gene matches. This CDR3 contains 15 residues. CDR3 in amino acids: CASSESAGADNEQFF. CDR3 nucleotide sequence: TGCGCCAGCAGTGAGTCGGCGGGAGCCGACAATGAGCAGTTCTTC.

This clone was counted between two and nine times. The V call is TRBV6-1, the J call TRBJ1-1; D is undetermined. Germline V lookup: CDR1 MNHNS, CDR2 SASEGT. Trimming cost V 5 bases and J 3 bases, with 13 bases left between them. CDR3 length: 14 amino acids. The DNA of the CDR3 is TGTGCCAGCAGTTTAGGGAGCTACTACACTGAAGCTTTCTTT. This sequence encodes CASSLGSYYTEAFF.

This sequence joins TRBV2 and TRBJ2-3; TRBD2 aligns across 10 bases. V lost 6 bases, J lost 2 bases, and 5 bases stayed unmatched. Germline V lookup: CDR1 SNHLY, CDR2 FYNNEI. CDR3 size: 15 residues. The CDR3 sequence: CASRAGTSVTDTQYF. In DNA form, the CDR3 reads TGTGCCAGCAGAGCCGGGACTAGCGTCACAGATACGCAGTATTTT.

The DNA for the CDR3 is TGTGCCTGGAGCGATCAGGGGGAAGCTTTCTTT. Translated, it gives CAWSDQGEAFF. The chain has TRBV30 and TRBJ1-1, with a tentative D call TRBD1 (6 bases). Between the trimmed V and J ends, which lost 3 bases and 8 bases, there was a span of 10 bases. The CDR3 spans 11 residues. CDR1 is GTSNPN, CDR2 SVGIG, per germline (reference sequence). Full variable domain (missing parts from reference TRBV30 and TRBJ1-1): SQTIHQWPATLVQPVGSPLSLECTVEGTSNPNLYWYRQAAGRGLQLLFYSVGIGQISSEVPQNLSASRPQDRQFILSSKKLLLSDSGFYLCAWSDQGEAFFGQGTRLTVV.

V and J are TRBV19 and TRBJ2-3, with D perhaps matching TRBD2 (5 bases). This CDR3 is 16 amino acids long. Deletions cut 3 bases from V and 0 bases from J, with 13 bases between. CDR1 and CDR2 (germline): LNHDA, SQIVND (reference sequence). The CDR3 region is CASSIWAGRSTDTQYF. The DNA of the CDR3 is TGTGCCAGTAGTATCTGGGCGGGCCGGAGCACAGATACGCAGTATTTT.

The chain carries TRBV19 and TRBJ1-3; D is ambiguous. The CDR3 is 13 amino acids. Germline CDR1 reads LNHDA; CDR2 reads SQIVND (reference sequence). The V and J ends lost 6 bases and 0 bases respectively, with 6 bases between them. This CDR3 reads CASSSYSGNTIYF. The CDR3 nucleotides read TGTGCCAGTAGCAGTTACTCTGGAAACACCATATATTTT.

This clone was seen more than once but under ten times. This chain joins TRBV21-1 and TRBJ2-2; the listed D gene, TRBD1, was not tested against the DNA. TRBV21-1 is a recognized pseudogene. The CDR3 spans 17 residues. CDR3 sequence (DNA): TGTGCCAGCAGCGCAACTCAGGGGGCCCCGAACACCGGGGAGCTGTTTTTT. Protein: CASSATQGAPNTGELFF.

The rearrangement links TRBV6-1 to TRBJ2-5; 9 nucleotides match TRBD2. The junction had 5 bases not matched to a gene; V was cut back by 3 bases and J by 3 bases. CDR3 length: 15 amino acids. CDR1 is MNHNS and CDR2 is SASEGT in the germline V gene. This CDR3 reads CASSDASGIKETQYF. For the CDR3, the DNA is TGTGCCAGCAGTGACGCTAGCGGGATAAAAGAGACCCAGTACTTC.

The V call is TRBV5-6, the J call TRBJ1-2; D not resolved. V was trimmed by 0 bases and J by 4 bases, leaving 10 bases between them. CDR1 is SGHDT, CDR2 YYEEEE, per germline. This CDR3 is 14 amino acids long. The DNA of the CDR3 is TGTGCCAGCAGCTTGGACCGCAGGTTCTATGGCTACACCTTC. It codes for CASSLDRRFYGYTF. The entire variable domain, with the rest obtained from reference TRBV5-6 and TRBJ1-2, is as follows: DAGVTQSPTHLIKTRGQQVTLRCSPKSGHDTVSWYQQALGQGPQFIFQYYEEEERQRGNFPDRFSGHQFPNYSSELNVNALLLGDSALYLCASSLDRRFYGYTFGSGTRLTVV.